The source of this T cell receptor beta chain is a study of CD8+CD57+ T cells in acquired aplastic anemia. Study information: An average of about 3.2 ug of DNA was obtained from sorted CD4+ and CD8+ cells. Study results and caveats: Statistical testing detected no significant gap in CD8+ Simpson's diversity between patients and controls. It was found that some 30 CD8+ CDR3 sequences were shared between patients and controls.

There are many counts of this clonotype. Its specificity is unknown. Genomic DNA, serving as template, underwent TCR beta VDJ and CDR3 profiling. TCRdb called the reads again in MiXCR, with one record for every CDR3 protein. The table includes fewer than 200,000 distinct CDR3 sequences, approximately 40% detected once. The CDR3 spans 14 residues. CDR1 and CDR2 (germline): SNHLY, FYNNEI. V was cut by 7 bases and J by 0 bases, with 12 bases left in between. The chain links TRBV2 to TRBJ1-2; D may be TRBD1 (6 bases). Input material: sorted CD4+, CD8+, or CD8+CD57+ T cells (not recorded which) from PBMCs. This TCR came from a human donor in good health. The DNA for the CDR3 is TGTGCCAGCATCACAGGGCGAGCTAACTATGGCTACACCTTC. This encodes CASITGRANYGYTF.